This TCR beta chain was recorded in a study of cytomegalovirus exposure and HLA in healthy donors. CDR3 size: 11 residues. Germline V gene data show CDR1 as SGHAT and CDR2 as FQNNGV. V shed 5 bases and J shed 9 bases, with 8 bases lying between them. Study conclusions and caveats: As was reported, the classifier diagnosed cytomegalovirus status with high specificity and sensitivity.

The primer mix had 60 Vbeta and 13 Jbeta primers. How the authors handled the data: Unique TCR beta chains totaled roughly 80 million in a later count, with 8.5 million to 12 million of them shared. Sequenced by immunoSEQ multiplex PCR; TCRdb stores in-frame clones only, minus some. That table furnishes V, J and clone size, whereas the DNA furnished D and trimming. This repertoire includes 150,000 to 200,000 clones. Comments on this clone: Its specificity is unknown.

The sequence was obtained from a woman younger than 30 in good health and CMV-seropositive. V gene TRBV11-2 combines with J gene TRBJ2-1, with no clear D. The specimen was PBMCs. This chain's CDR3 is CASSHPGEQFF. CDR3 DNA: TGTGCCAGCAGCCATCCGGGTGAGCAGTTCTTC.